The 11 T cell receptor beta chains listed next were all sequenced from one sample in a study of blood T cell repertoires in COVID-19. TCRdb's table, derived via immunoSEQ multiplex PCR, lists solely in-frame clones and lacks some. The repertoire holds around 150,000 clones, 60% to 85% seen once, with approximately 17% in the top ten. The sample comprised peripheral blood. The receptors were sampled from a man between 45 and 60 years old with acute or convalescent COVID-19.

The J gene is TRBJ2-3, the V gene TRBV5-1; D not resolved. The CDR3 runs to 14 residues. With 4 bases removed from V and 1 base from J, the gap between germline ends came to 10 bases. Looked up from germline, CDR1 is SGHRS and CDR2 is YFSETQ. The CDR3 region has the DNA TGCGCCAGCAGCCCCCCCGAGGGCACAGATACGCAGTATTTT. This sequence encodes CASSPPEGTDTQYF.

The rearrangement uses TRBV28 and TRBJ1-1; tentatively, D is TRBD1 (5 bases). Per germline, CDR1 MDHEN and CDR2 SYDVKM. There are 14 residues in the CDR3. Trimming cost V 9 bases and J 1 base, with 15 bases left between them. The CDR3 sequence: CASNPTQGNTEAFF. DNA of the CDR3: TGTGCCAGTAATCCCACCCAGGGGAACACTGAAGCTTTCTTT.

This clone was found a few times. This chain links TRBV10-1 with TRBJ2-2, with 7 bases fitting TRBD1. Germline V gives CDR1 WNHNN, CDR2 SYGVQD (reference sequence). V shed 6 bases and J 6 bases; nucleotides not matched to a gene: 10. The CDR3 spans 15 residues. The CDR3 DNA reads as TGCGCCAGCAGCGCCGGGACAGAAAGGGCCGGGGAGCTGTTTTTT. Its protein is CASSAGTERAGELFF.

The chain links TRBV18 to TRBJ2-6; D might be TRBD2 (5 bases). The CDR3 totals 14 residues. Germline CDR1 is KGHSH and CDR2 is LQKENI. V was shortened by 6 bases and J by 0 bases, with 6 bases between the two germline ends. CDR3 amino acids: CASSRDSGANVLTF. CDR3 DNA sequence: TGTGCCAGCTCGAGGGACTCTGGGGCCAACGTCCTGACTTTC.

The chain recombines TRBV25-1 with TRBJ2-6; D is ambiguous. CDR3 length: 16 amino acids. The V end lost 6 bases, the J end lost 0 bases, and 12 bases lay between the germline ends. Germline V lookup: CDR1 MGHDK, CDR2 SYGVNS. CDR3 bases: TGTGCCAGCAGCCCCGCAGGCGCCTCTGGGGCCAACGTCCTGACTTTC. Translating it yields CASSPAGASGANVLTF.

The chain combines TRBV3-1 (or the pseudogene TRBV3-2) with TRBJ1-1; D perhaps matches TRBD1 (5 bases). CDR1 and CDR2 from the germline V gene are LGHDT and YNNKEL (reference sequence). Trimming took 6 bases from V and 1 from J, leaving 9 bases between them. CDR3 length: 13 residues. CDR3 sequence reads: CASSYQGNTEAFF. Here the CDR3 DNA reads TGTGCCAGCAGTTATCAGGGGAACACTGAAGCTTTCTTT.

The chain combines TRBV10-1 with TRBJ1-6; TRBD1 matches 9 bases. Germline V lookup: CDR1 WNHNN, CDR2 SYGVQD (reference sequence). The CDR3 runs to 14 residues. Trimming cost V 6 bases and J 9 bases; bases outside gene matches: 6. Here the CDR3 reads CASRRTGEGSPLHF. The DNA for the CDR3 is TGCGCCAGCAGGAGGACAGGGGAGGGTTCACCCCTCCACTTT.

The chain couples TRBV6-5 to TRBJ1-3; D unresolved. The germline CDR1 and CDR2 sequences are MNHEY and SVGAGI. The CDR3 has 12 amino acids. V dropped 7 bases and J dropped 1 base, with 5 bases sitting between them. CDR3 DNA sequence: TGTGCCAGCACAGGATCTGGAAACACCATATATTTT. Its protein is CASTGSGNTIYF.

This clone was seen repeatedly, ten times or more. This chain uses TRBV30 with TRBJ1-1, with D perhaps TRBD1 (5 bases). V was cut by 0 bases and J by 6 bases, with 11 bases left in between. The CDR3 runs to 13 residues. Germline V gene data show CDR1 as GTSNPN and CDR2 as SVGIG (reference sequence). For the CDR3, the DNA is TGTGCCTGGAGTGTTCCCCCGGGGGCTGAAGCTTTCTTT. Its translation: CAWSVPPGAEAFF. The variable domain in full, with the rest retrieved from reference TRBV30 and TRBJ1-1, is SQTIHQWPATLVQPVGSPLSLECTVEGTSNPNLYWYRQAAGRGLQLLFYSVGIGQISSEVPQNLSASRPQDRQFILSSKKLLLSDSGFYLCAWSVPPGAEAFFGQGTRLTVV.

The chain has TRBV6-1 and TRBJ1-1; 7 bases match TRBD1. In germline, CDR1 is MNHNS, CDR2 SASEGT. The V segment lost 0 bases and the J segment 2 bases; nucleotides outside the gene matches: 3. The CDR3 is 15 residues long. The CDR3 nucleotides read TGTGCCAGCAGTGAAGCAACAGGGGTAAACACTGAAGCTTTCTTT. Translating gives CASSEATGVNTEAFF.

The chain combines TRBV5-6 with TRBJ2-2, with TRBD1 identical over 8 bases. Germline values: CDR1 SGHDT, CDR2 YYEEEE. This CDR3 spans 16 amino acids. Losses at the gene ends were 3 bases for V and 6 bases for J; bases not matched to a gene: 10. The CDR3 sequence: CASSWGTGVLAGELFF. CDR3 nucleotide sequence: TGTGCCAGCAGCTGGGGGACAGGAGTACTAGCCGGGGAGCTGTTTTTT.